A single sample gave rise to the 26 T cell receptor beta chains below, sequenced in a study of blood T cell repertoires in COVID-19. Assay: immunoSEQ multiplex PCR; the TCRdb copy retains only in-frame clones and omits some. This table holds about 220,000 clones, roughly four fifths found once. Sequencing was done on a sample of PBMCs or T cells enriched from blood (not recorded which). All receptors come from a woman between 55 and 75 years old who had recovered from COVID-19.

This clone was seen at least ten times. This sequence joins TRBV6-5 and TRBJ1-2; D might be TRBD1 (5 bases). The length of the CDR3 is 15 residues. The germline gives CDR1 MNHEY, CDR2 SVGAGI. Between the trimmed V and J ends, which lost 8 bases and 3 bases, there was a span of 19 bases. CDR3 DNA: TGTGCCAGCCGAAAACGACAGAACCAATACTATGGCTACACCTTC. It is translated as CASRKRQNQYYGYTF.

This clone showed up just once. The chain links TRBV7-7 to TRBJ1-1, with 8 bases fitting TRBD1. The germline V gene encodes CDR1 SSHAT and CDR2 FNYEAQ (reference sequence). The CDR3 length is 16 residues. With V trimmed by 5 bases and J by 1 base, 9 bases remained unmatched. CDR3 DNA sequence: TGTGCCAGCAGCCGGAATGGACAGGGAAAGAACACTGAAGCTTTCTTT. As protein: CASSRNGQGKNTEAFF.

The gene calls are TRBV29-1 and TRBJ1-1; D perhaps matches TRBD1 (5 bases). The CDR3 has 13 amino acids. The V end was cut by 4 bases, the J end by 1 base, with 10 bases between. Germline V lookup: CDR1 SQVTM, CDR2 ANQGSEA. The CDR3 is CSVAVTANTEAFF. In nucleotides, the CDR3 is TGCAGCGTTGCGGTGACAGCGAACACTGAAGCTTTCTTT. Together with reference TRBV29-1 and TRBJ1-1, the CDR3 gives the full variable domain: SAVISQKPSRDICQRGTSLTIQCQVDSQVTMMFWYRQQPGQSLTLIATANQGSEATYESGFVIDKFPISRPNLTFSTLTVSNMSPEDSSIYLCSVAVTANTEAFFGQGTRLTVV.

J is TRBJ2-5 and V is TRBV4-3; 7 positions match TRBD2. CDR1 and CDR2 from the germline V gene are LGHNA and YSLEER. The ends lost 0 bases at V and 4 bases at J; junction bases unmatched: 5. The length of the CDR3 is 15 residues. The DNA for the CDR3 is TGCGCCAGCAGCCAAGATCGGGGGGAAGGAGAGACCCAGTACTTC. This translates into CASSQDRGEGETQYF.

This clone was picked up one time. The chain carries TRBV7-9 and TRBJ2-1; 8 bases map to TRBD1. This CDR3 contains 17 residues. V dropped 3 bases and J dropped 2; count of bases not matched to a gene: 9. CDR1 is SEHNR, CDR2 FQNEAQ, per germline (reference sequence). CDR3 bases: TGTGCCAGCAGCTTTTTTTCAGGGGGCCTCGCCTACAATGAGCAGTTCTTC. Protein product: CASSFFSGGLAYNEQFF. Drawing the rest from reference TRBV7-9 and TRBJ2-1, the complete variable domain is DTGVSQNPRHKITKRGQNVTFRCDPISEHNRLYWYRQTLGQGPEFLTYFQNEAQLEKSRLLSDRFSAERPKGSFSTLEIQRTEQGDSAMYLCASSFFSGGLAYNEQFFGPGTRLTVL.

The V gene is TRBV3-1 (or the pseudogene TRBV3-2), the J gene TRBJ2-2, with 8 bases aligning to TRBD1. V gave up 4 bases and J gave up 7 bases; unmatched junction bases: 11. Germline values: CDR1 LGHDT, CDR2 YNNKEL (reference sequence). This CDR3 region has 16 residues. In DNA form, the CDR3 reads TGTGCCAGCAGCCGAGGACAGGGTCGGGATATCGGGGAGCTGTTTTTT. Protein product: CASSRGQGRDIGELFF.

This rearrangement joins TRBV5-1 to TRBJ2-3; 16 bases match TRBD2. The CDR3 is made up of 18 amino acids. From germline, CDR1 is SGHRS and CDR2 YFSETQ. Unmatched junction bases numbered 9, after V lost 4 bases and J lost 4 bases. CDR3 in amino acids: CASSRGLAGGSPADTQYF. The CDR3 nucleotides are TGCGCCAGCAGCAGGGGACTAGCGGGGGGGTCCCCGGCAGATACGCAGTATTTT.

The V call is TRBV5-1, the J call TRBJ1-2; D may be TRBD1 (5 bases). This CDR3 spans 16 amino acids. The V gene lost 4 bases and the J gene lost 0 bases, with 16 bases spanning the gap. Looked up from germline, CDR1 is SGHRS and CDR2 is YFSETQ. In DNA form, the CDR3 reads TGCGCCAGCAGCCCCGACGGACACCGACCTAACTATGGCTACACCTTC. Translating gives CASSPDGHRPNYGYTF.

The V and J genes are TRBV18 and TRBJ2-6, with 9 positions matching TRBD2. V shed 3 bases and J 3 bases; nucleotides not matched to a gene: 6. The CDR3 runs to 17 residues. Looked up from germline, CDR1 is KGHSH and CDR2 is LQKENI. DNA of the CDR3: TGTGCCAGCTCACCGCCAGCGGGAGGCTATGGGGCCAACGTCCTGACTTTC. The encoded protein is CASSPPAGGYGANVLTF.

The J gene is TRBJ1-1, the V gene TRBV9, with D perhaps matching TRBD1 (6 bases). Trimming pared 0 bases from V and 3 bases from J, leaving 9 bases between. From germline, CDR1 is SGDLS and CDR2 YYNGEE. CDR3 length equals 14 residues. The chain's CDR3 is CASSVVSGDTEAFF. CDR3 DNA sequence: TGTGCCAGCAGCGTAGTTTCAGGGGACACTGAAGCTTTCTTT.

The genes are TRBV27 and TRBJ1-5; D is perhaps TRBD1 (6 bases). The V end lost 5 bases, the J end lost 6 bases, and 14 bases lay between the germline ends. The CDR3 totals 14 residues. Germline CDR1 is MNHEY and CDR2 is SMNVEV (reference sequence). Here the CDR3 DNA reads TGTGCCAGCAGTGTGATGCAGGGGAGTCAGCCCCAGCATTTT. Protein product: CASSVMQGSQPQHF.

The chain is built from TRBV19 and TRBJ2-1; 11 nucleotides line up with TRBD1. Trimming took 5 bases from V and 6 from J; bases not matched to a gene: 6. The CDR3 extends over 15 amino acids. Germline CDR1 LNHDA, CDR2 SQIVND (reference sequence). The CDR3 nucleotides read TGTGCCAGTAGTGTATCCGGGACAGGGGGCAATGAGCAGTTCTTC. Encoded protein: CASSVSGTGGNEQFF.

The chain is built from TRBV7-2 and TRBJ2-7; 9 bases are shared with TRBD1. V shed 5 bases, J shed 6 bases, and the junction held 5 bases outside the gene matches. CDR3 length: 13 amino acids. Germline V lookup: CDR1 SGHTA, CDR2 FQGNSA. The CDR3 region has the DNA TGTGCCAGCAGCCCTGGGACAGGGAGCGAGCAGTACTTC. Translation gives CASSPGTGSEQYF. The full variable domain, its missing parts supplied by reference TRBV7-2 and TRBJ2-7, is GAGVSQSPSNKVTEKGKDVELRCDPISGHTALYWYRQSLGQGLEFLIYFQGNSAPDKSGLPSDRFSAERTGGSVSTLTIQRTQQEDSAVYLCASSPGTGSEQYFGPGTRLTVT.

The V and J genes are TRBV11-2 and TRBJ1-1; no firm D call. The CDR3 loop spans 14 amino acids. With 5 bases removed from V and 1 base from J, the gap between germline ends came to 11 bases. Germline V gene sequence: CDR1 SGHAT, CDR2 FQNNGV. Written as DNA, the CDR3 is TGTGCCAGCAGCCCAAACTACGGGAACACTGAAGCTTTCTTT. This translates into CASSPNYGNTEAFF.

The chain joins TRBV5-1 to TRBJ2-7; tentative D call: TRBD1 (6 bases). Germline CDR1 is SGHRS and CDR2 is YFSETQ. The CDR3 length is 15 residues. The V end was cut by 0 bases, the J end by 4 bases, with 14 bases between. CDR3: CASSLEQGPIYEQYF. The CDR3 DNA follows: TGCGCCAGCAGCTTGGAACAGGGCCCTATATACGAGCAGTACTTC.

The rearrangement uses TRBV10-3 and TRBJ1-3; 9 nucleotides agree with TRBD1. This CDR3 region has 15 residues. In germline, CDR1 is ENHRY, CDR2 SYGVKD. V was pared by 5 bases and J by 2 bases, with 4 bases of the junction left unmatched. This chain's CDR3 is CAISRTGGTGNTIYF. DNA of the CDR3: TGTGCCATCAGTAGAACAGGGGGCACTGGAAACACCATATATTTT.

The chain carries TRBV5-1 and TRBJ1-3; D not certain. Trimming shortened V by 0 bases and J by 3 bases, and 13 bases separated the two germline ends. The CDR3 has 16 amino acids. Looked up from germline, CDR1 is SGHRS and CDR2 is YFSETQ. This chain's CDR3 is CASSLGPGSSGNTIYF. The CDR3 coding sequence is TGCGCCAGCAGCTTGGGTCCAGGTAGTAGTGGAAACACCATATATTTT.

The CDR3 DNA reads TGTGCCAGCAGCCACTGGGACAGGGCCACTGAAGCTTTCTTT. This encodes CASSHWDRATEAFF. This chain connects TRBV5-8 to TRBJ1-1; 9 bases align to TRBD1. Germline V gene data show CDR1 as SGHTS and CDR2 as YDEGEE. The CDR3 spans 14 residues. The V segment lost 4 bases and the J segment 4 bases; nucleotides outside the gene matches: 5.

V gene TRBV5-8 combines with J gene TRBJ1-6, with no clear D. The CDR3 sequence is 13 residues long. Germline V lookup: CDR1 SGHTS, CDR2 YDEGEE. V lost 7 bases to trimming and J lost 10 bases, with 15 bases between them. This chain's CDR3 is CASGLSPGSPLHF. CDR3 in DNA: TGTGCCAGCGGCCTCAGCCCGGGGTCACCCCTCCACTTT.

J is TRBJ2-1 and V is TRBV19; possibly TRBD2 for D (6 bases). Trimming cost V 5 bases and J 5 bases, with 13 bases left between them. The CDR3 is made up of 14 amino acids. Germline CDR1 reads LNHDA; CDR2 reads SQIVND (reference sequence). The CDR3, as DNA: TGTGCCAGTAGTTATTTGGGGGGAAACAATGAGCAGTTCTTC. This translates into CASSYLGGNNEQFF.

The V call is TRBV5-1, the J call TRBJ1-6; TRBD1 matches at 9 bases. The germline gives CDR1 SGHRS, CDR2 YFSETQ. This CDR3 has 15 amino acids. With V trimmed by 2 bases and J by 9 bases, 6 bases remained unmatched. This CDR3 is CASSLGQGKGSPLHF. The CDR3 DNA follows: TGCGCCAGCAGCTTAGGACAGGGGAAAGGTTCACCCCTCCACTTT.

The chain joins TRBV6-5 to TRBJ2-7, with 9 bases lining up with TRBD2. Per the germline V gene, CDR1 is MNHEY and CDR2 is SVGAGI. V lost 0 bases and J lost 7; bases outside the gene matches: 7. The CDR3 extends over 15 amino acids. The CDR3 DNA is TGTGCCAGCAGTTACTCGACTAGCGGCGGAGAAGAGCAGTACTTC. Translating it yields CASSYSTSGGEEQYF.

The CDR3 spells CASSLVGGGLANTEAFF. The CDR3 DNA follows: TGTGCCAGCAGCTTAGTGGGAGGGGGATTGGCGAACACTGAAGCTTTCTTT. The chain joins TRBV11-2 to TRBJ1-1; TRBD1 is a possible D gene (6 bases). Per germline, CDR1 SGHAT and CDR2 FQNNGV. V shed 1 base and J shed 1 base, with 16 bases lying between them. CDR3 length: 17 residues. The full variable domain, its missing parts supplied by reference TRBV11-2 and TRBJ1-1, is EAGVAQSPRYKIIEKRQSVAFWCNPISGHATLYWYQQILGQGPKLLIQFQNNGVVDDSQLPKDRFSAERLKGVDSTLKIQPAKLEDSAVYLCASSLVGGGLANTEAFFGQGTRLTVV.

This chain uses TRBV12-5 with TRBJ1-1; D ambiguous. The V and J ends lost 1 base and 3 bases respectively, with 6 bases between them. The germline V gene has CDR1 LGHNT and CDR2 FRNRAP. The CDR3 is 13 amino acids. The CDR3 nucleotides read TGTGCTAGTGGTTTGGAATCGTACACTGAAGCTTTCTTT. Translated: CASGLESYTEAFF.

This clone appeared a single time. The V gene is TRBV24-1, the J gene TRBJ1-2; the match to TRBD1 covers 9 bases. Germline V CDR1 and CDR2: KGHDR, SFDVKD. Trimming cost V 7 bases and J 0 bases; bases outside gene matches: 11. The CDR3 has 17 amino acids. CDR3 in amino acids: CATSYPGQGVTNYGYTF. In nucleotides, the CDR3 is TGTGCCACCAGCTACCCGGGACAGGGCGTTACTAACTATGGCTACACCTTC.

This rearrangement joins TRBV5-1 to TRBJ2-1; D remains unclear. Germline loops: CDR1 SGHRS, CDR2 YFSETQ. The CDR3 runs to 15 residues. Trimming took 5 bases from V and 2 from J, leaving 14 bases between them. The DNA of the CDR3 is TGCGCCAGCAGGTCCACAGAGATTCCCTACAATGAGCAGTTCTTC. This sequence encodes CASRSTEIPYNEQFF.